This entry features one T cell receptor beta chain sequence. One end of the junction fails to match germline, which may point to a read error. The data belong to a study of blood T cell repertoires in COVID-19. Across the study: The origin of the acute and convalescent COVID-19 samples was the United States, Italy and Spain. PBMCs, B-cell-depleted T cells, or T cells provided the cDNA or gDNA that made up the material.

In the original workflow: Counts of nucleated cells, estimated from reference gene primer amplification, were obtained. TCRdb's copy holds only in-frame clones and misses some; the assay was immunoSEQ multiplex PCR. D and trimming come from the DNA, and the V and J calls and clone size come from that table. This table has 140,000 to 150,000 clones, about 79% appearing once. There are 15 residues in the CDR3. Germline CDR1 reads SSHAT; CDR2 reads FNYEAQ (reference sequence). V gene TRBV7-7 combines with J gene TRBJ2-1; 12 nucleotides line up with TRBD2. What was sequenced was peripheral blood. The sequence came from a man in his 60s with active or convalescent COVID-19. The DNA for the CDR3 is TGTGCTAGCAGCTCACTAGCGGGGGGAGGGGATGAGCAGTTCTTC. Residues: CASSSLAGGGDEQFF.